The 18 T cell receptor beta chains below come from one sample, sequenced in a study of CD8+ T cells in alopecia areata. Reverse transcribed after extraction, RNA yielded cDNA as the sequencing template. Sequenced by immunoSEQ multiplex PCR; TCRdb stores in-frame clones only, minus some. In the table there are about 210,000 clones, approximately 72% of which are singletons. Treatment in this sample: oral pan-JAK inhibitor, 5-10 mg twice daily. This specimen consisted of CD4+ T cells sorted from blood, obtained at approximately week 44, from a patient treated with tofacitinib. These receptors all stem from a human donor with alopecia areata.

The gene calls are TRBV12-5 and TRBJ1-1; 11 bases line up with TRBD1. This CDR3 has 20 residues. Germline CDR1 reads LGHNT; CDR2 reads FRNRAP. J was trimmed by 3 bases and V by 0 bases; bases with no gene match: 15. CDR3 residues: CASGLVLTRTGGAPYTEAFF. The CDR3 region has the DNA TGTGCTAGTGGTTTGGTCCTCACCCGGACAGGGGGCGCCCCGTACACTGAAGCTTTCTTT.

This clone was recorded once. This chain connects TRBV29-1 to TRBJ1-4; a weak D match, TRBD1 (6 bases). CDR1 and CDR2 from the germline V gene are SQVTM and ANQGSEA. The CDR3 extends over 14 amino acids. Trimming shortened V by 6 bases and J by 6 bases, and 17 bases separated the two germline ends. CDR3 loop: CSVYLGGGDEKLFF. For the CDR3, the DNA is TGCAGCGTCTACCTTGGGGGCGGCGATGAAAAACTGTTTTTT.

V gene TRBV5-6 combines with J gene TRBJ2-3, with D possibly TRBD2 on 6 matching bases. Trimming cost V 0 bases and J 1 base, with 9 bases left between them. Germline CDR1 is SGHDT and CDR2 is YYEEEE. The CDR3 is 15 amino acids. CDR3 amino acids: CASSLAGDRTDTQYF. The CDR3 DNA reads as TGTGCCAGCAGCTTGGCGGGGGACCGCACAGATACGCAGTATTTT. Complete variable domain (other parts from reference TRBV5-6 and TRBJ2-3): DAGVTQSPTHLIKTRGQQVTLRCSPKSGHDTVSWYQQALGQGPQFIFQYYEEEERQRGNFPDRFSGHQFPNYSSELNVNALLLGDSALYLCASSLAGDRTDTQYFGPGTRLTVL.

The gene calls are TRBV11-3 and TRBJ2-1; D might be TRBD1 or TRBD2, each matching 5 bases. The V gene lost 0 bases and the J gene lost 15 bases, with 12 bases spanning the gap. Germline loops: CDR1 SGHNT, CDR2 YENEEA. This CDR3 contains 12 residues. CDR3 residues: CASSLDWGPTFF. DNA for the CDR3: TGTGCCAGCAGCTTAGACTGGGGACCAACGTTCTTC. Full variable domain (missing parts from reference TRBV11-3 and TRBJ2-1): EAGVVQSPRYKIIEKKQPVAFWCNPISGHNTLYWYLQNLGQGPELLIRYENEEAVDDSQLPKDRFSAERLKGVDSTLKIQPAELGDSAVYLCASSLDWGPTFFGPGTRLTVL.

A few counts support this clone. The CDR3 nucleotides read TGTGCCAGCAGCCCTGGGACAGGGAATTCACCCCTCCACTTT. It codes for CASSPGTGNSPLHF. The V gene is TRBV11-2, the J gene TRBJ1-6; 9 positions agree with TRBD1. Trimming cost V 5 bases and J 7 bases; bases outside gene matches: 3. CDR3 size: 14 residues. CDR1 is SGHAT, CDR2 FQNNGV, per germline. Full variable domain (outside the CDR3, taken from reference TRBV11-2 and TRBJ1-6): EAGVAQSPRYKIIEKRQSVAFWCNPISGHATLYWYQQILGQGPKLLIQFQNNGVVDDSQLPKDRFSAERLKGVDSTLKIQPAKLEDSAVYLCASSPGTGNSPLHFGNGTRLTVT.

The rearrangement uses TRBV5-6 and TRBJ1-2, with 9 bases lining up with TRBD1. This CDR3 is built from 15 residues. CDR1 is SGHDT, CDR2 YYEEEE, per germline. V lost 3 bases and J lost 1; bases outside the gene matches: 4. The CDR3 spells CASSWGQGYNYGYTF. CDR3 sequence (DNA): TGTGCCAGCAGCTGGGGACAGGGCTATAACTATGGCTACACCTTC.

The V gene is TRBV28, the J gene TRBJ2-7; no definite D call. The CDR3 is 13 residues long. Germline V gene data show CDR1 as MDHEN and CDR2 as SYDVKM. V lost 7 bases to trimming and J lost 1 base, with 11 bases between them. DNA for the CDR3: TGTGCCAGCATTAAGGGTCGATCCTACGAGCAGTACTTC. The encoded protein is CASIKGRSYEQYF.

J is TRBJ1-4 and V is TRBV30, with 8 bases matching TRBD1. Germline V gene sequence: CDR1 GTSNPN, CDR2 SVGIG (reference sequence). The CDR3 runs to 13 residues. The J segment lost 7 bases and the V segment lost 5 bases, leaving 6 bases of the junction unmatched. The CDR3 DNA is TGTGCCTGGGAGGGACAGGAGAGTGAAAAACTGTTTTTT. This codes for CAWEGQESEKLFF.

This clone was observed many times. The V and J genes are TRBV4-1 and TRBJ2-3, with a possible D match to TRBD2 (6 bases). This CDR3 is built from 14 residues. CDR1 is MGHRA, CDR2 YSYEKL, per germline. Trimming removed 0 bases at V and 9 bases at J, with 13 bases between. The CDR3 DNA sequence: TGCGCCAGCAGCCAAGATTTCCAGGGAGGAACGCAGTATTTT. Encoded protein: CASSQDFQGGTQYF.

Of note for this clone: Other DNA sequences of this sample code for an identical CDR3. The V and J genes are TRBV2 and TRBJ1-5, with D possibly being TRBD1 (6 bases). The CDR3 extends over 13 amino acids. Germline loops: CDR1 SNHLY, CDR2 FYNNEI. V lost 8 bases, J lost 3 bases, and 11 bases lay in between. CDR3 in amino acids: CASLGQHNQPQHF. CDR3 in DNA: TGTGCCAGCCTAGGACAGCACAATCAGCCCCAGCATTTT. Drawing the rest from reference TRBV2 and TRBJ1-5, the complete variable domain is EPEVTQTPSHQVTQMGQEVILRCVPISNHLYFYWYRQILGQKVEFLVSFYNNEISEKSEIFDDQFSVERPDGSNFTLKIRSTKLEDSAMYFCASLGQHNQPQHFGDGTRLSIL.

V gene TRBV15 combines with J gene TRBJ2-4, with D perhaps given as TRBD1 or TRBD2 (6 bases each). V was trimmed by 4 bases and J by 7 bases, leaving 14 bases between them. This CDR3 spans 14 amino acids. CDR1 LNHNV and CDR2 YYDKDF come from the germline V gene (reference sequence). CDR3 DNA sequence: TGTGCCACCAGCACGGGGGCGAGGAGGAACATTCAGTACTTC. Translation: CATSTGARRNIQYF.

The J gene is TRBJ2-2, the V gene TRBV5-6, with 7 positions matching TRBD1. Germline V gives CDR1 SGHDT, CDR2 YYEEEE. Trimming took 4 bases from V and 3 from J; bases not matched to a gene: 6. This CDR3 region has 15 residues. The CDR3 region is CASSQDRVDTGELFF. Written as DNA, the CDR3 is TGTGCCAGCAGCCAAGACAGGGTCGACACCGGGGAGCTGTTTTTT.

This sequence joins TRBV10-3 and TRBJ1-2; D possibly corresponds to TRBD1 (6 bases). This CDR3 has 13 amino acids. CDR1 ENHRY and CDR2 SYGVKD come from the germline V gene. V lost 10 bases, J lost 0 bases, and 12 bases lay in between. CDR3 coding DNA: TGTGCCACCCGGGACAAATCTAACTATGGCTACACCTTC. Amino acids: CATRDKSNYGYTF.

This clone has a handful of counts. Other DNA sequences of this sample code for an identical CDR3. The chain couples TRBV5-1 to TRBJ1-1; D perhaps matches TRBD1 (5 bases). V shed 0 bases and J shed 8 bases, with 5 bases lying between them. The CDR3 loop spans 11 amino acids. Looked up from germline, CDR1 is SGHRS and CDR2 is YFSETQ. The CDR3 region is CASSLDREAFF. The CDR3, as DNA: TGCGCCAGCAGCTTGGACAGGGAAGCTTTCTTT. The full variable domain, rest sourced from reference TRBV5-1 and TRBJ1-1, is KAGVTQTPRYLIKTRGQQVTLSCSPISGHRSVSWYQQTPGQGLQFLFEYFSETQRNKGNFPGRFSGRQFSNSRSEMNVSTLELGDSALYLCASSLDREAFFGQGTRLTVV.

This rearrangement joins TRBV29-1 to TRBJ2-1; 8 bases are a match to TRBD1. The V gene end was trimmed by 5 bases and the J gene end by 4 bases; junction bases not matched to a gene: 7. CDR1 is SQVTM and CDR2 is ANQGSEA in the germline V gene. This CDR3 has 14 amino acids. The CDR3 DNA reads TGCAGCGTTAAGCCGGGACAGGCGTACAATGAGCAGTTCTTC. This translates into CSVKPGQAYNEQFF.

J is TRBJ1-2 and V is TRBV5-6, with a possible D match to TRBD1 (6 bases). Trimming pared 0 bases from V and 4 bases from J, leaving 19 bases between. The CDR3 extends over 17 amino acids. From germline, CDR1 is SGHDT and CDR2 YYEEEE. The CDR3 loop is CASSLVGAPQGSYGYTF. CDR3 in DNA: TGTGCCAGCAGCTTGGTCGGCGCCCCACAGGGATCCTATGGCTACACCTTC.

Here the CDR3 reads CASSVTGGIGTEAFF. CDR3 coding DNA: TGTGCCAGCAGTGTGACAGGGGGTATCGGCACTGAAGCTTTCTTT. The J gene is TRBJ1-1, the V gene TRBV25-1, with TRBD1 identical over 9 bases. The CDR3 runs 15 residues. CDR1 is MGHDK, CDR2 SYGVNS, per germline. Trimming removed 4 bases from V and 4 bases from J; junction bases left unmatched: 7.

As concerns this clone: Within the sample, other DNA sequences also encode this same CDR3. Here the CDR3 reads CSVERVYGYTF. CDR3 in DNA: TGCAGCGTTGAAAGAGTTTATGGCTACACCTTC. This rearrangement joins TRBV29-1 to TRBJ1-2; D remains unclear. CDR3 length equals 11 residues. V dropped 2 bases and J dropped 5 bases, with 6 bases sitting between them. Germline CDR1 SQVTM, CDR2 ANQGSEA. Together with reference TRBV29-1 and TRBJ1-2, the CDR3 gives the full variable domain: SAVISQKPSRDICQRGTSLTIQCQVDSQVTMMFWYRQQPGQSLTLIATANQGSEATYESGFVIDKFPISRPNLTFSTLTVSNMSPEDSSIYLCSVERVYGYTFGSGTRLTVV.